This T cell receptor beta chain was found in a study of T cells in Graves' hyperthyroidism and ophthalmopathy. Findings of the study overall: Blood shared most expanded thyroid clonotypes above 0.001.

Researchers amplified the TCR beta CDR3 regions from RNA transcripts. In the first-round RT-PCR of the TCR CDR3, the HTBI primer set was used. TCRdb used MiXCR to reprocess the multiplex PCR reads, holding one entry per CDR3 protein. This table holds hundreds of thousands of distinct CDR3 sequences, 13% to 15% found once. This CDR3 is 14 amino acids long. The V and J ends lost 4 bases and 1 base respectively, with 11 bases between them. CDR1 SGHRS and CDR2 YFSETQ come from the germline V gene. At least ten counts were recorded for this clonotype. Its antigen remains unidentified. The material sequenced was blood. The chain carries TRBV5-1 and TRBJ2-5, with D unresolved. The clonotype originates from a woman aged 18-35 years with Graves' hyperthyroidism. CDR3 region: CASSPSEIQETQYF. The CDR3 bases are TGCGCCAGCAGCCCGTCGGAGATCCAAGAGACCCAGTACTTC.